A single sample is the source of the 22 T cell receptor beta chains below, sequenced in a study of shared clonotypes between healthy human individuals. Sequencing was performed with immunoSEQ multiplex PCR; in TCRdb, only in-frame clones are kept and a portion is missing. The sample includes roughly 700,000 clones, approximately 79% of them seen just once. Source material: memory CD4+ T cells sorted from blood. As to subset: CD45RA-negative fraction. Receptors originate from a woman aged 25 to 45 in good health.

The chain joins TRBV2 to TRBJ2-1, with a possible D match to TRBD1 (6 bases). Germline CDR1 reads SNHLY; CDR2 reads FYNNEI. The CDR3 is 13 amino acids. The germline V and J ends were trimmed by 5 bases and 7 bases, with 12 bases remaining between them. The CDR3 region is CASSFRTANEQFF. In DNA form, the CDR3 reads TGTGCCAGCAGTTTCAGGACAGCGAATGAGCAGTTCTTC.

This chain links TRBV2 with TRBJ2-7; possibly TRBD1 or TRBD2 for D (5 bases each). With 4 bases removed from V and 3 bases from J, the gap between germline ends came to 22 bases. The CDR3 spans 17 residues. Germline CDR1 SNHLY, CDR2 FYNNEI. CDR3 DNA sequence: TGTGCCAGCAGTGGCAGGGTCAGTTCCCGTGGGAGCTACGAGCAGTACTTC. This translates into CASSGRVSSRGSYEQYF. The full variable domain, rest sourced from reference TRBV2 and TRBJ2-7, is EPEVTQTPSHQVTQMGQEVILRCVPISNHLYFYWYRQILGQKVEFLVSFYNNEISEKSEIFDDQFSVERPDGSNFTLKIRSTKLEDSAMYFCASSGRVSSRGSYEQYFGPGTRLTVT.

A few counts support this clone. Written as DNA, the CDR3 is TGTGCCAGCATAGGAAGCGGCTACACCTTC. Translating gives CASIGSGYTF. The chain recombines TRBV5-5 with TRBJ1-2; no definite D call. Per germline, CDR1 SGHKS and CDR2 YYEKEE (reference sequence). V gave up 6 bases and J gave up 8 bases, with 8 bases separating them. This CDR3 is 10 amino acids long.

A few counts support this clone. Additional DNA sequences in this sample encode the identical CDR3. This rearrangement joins TRBV5-1 to TRBJ1-1; no definite D call. CDR1 is SGHRS, CDR2 YFSETQ, per germline. V lost 1 base and J lost 2, with 12 bases in between. This CDR3 contains 15 residues. CDR3 region: CASSLLAGVNTEAFF. CDR3 DNA sequence: TGCGCCAGCAGCTTGCTCGCCGGGGTTAACACTGAAGCTTTCTTT.

The V call is TRBV9, the J call TRBJ1-2; TRBD1 matches at 7 bases. The germline CDR1 and CDR2 sequences are SGDLS and YYNGEE. This CDR3 region has 12 residues. V dropped 3 bases and J dropped 8; count of bases not matched to a gene: 4. CDR3 DNA sequence: TGTGCCAGCAGCGACAGGGGTCGGGGCTACACCTTC. Translation gives CASSDRGRGYTF.

This clone was detected only a few times. This chain joins TRBV5-1 and TRBJ1-3; D ambiguous. The CDR3 totals 14 residues. The V gene's germline CDR1 is SGHRS and CDR2 YFSETQ. V was shortened by 7 bases and J by 0 bases, with 11 bases between the two germline ends. The CDR3 protein is CASRHSDSGNTIYF. In nucleotides, the CDR3 is TGCGCCAGCCGACACTCGGACTCTGGAAACACCATATATTTT.

The rearrangement joins TRBV28 to TRBJ2-1, with D perhaps assigned TRBD1 or TRBD2 (9 bases each). CDR3 size: 20 residues. V was pared by 5 bases and J by 10 bases, with 36 bases between. Germline loops: CDR1 MDHEN, CDR2 SYDVKM. In nucleotides, the CDR3 is TGTGCCAGCAGTACTTACGGACAGGGGTCGGGTAGCGGGAGATCACGAGAGCAGTTCTTC. Translated: CASSTYGQGSGSGRSREQFF.

The CDR3 loop reads CASSPRAWFQSPLHF. CDR3 DNA sequence: TGTGCCAGCAGCCCGCGAGCCTGGTTTCAATCACCCCTCCACTTT. This chain joins TRBV7-2 and TRBJ1-6; unclear D gene. The CDR3 extends over 15 amino acids. Trimming took off 5 bases at V and 10 bases at J, with 18 bases between the two ends. Per germline, CDR1 SGHTA and CDR2 FQGNSA.

The genes are TRBV6-6 and TRBJ2-7, with 8 bases aligning to TRBD1. Germline lookup yields CDR1 MNHNY and CDR2 SVGAGI (reference sequence). The CDR3 is 13 residues long. J gave up 5 bases and V 7 bases, and 7 bases lay outside the gene matches. The CDR3 DNA is TGTGCCAGCACCCAGGACAGGGCTCACGAGCAGTACTTC. Its protein product is CASTQDRAHEQYF.

V and J are TRBV5-7 and TRBJ2-5; D is possibly TRBD1 (5 bases). The DNA end favors TRBJ2-7, so the J call may be wrong. TRBV5-7 is treated as an ORF (open reading frame) with a function not yet certain. The CDR3 covers 15 residues. CDR3 nucleotide sequence: TGTGCCAGCACCACAGTCCCGACAGTCTCCTACGAGCAGTACTTC. It encodes CASTTVPTVSYEQYF.

V usage is TRBV5-1 and J usage is TRBJ2-2, with 8 bases aligning to TRBD2. The V segment lost 0 bases and the J segment 7 bases; nucleotides outside the gene matches: 8. The germline V gene encodes CDR1 SGHRS and CDR2 YFSETQ. The CDR3 contains 16 residues. In nucleotides, the CDR3 is TGCGCCAGCAGCTTGGCCCCGGGTAGCGGGGACGGGGAGCTGTTTTTT. This codes for CASSLAPGSGDGELFF.

This chain joins TRBV28 and TRBJ2-3, with 11 positions matching TRBD2. Germline V gene sequence: CDR1 MDHEN, CDR2 SYDVKM. The CDR3 contains 16 residues. The V and J ends lost 5 bases and 6 bases, in that order; junction bases with no gene match: 10. For the CDR3, the DNA is TGTGCCAGCAGTCCCTCAACTAGCGGGAGCGTCGATACGCAGTATTTT. Translated, it gives CASSPSTSGSVDTQYF.

J is TRBJ1-1 and V is TRBV5-4; D unresolved. The CDR3 length is 16 residues. Trimming shortened V by 3 bases and J by 0 bases, and 15 bases separated the two germline ends. Germline CDR1 reads SGHNT; CDR2 reads YYREEE (reference sequence). DNA for the CDR3: TGTGCCAGCAGCTCCGTCCGGACCAGCCTGAACACTGAAGCTTTCTTT. It is translated as CASSSVRTSLNTEAFF.

The chain carries TRBV5-1 and TRBJ2-3; 11 nucleotides line up with TRBD2. This CDR3 has 15 amino acids. The trim removed 3 bases at V and 4 bases at J, leaving 4 bases unmatched. The germline gives CDR1 SGHRS, CDR2 YFSETQ. CDR3 coding DNA: TGCGCCAGCAGCTCGACTAGCGGGACCGCAGATACGCAGTATTTT. Translating it yields CASSSTSGTADTQYF.

The chain joins TRBV2 to TRBJ2-1, with D possibly matching TRBD1 (6 bases). Germline V gene data show CDR1 as SNHLY and CDR2 as FYNNEI. The CDR3 runs to 13 residues. Trimming cost V 5 bases and J 6 bases, with 11 bases left between them. The DNA of the CDR3 is TGTGCCAGCAGTTACGACAGGAGCAATGAGCAGTTCTTC. Amino acids: CASSYDRSNEQFF.

V is TRBV5-1 and J is TRBJ1-2; no clear D. The CDR3 has 13 amino acids. Germline CDR1 reads SGHRS; CDR2 reads YFSETQ. Trimming took off 5 bases at V and 6 bases at J, with 14 bases between the two ends. CDR3 bases: TGCGCCAGCAGGGGAGGAACTCAGGATGGCTACACCTTC. It is translated as CASRGGTQDGYTF.

In regard to this clone: Mismatch with germline at one junction end may stem from a read error. The chain links TRBV6-5 to TRBJ1-1; TRBD1 matches 8 bases. The germline CDR1 and CDR2 sequences are MNHEY and SVGAGI. This CDR3 comprises 15 residues. The CDR3 here is CASRYSGGAGTEAFF. The CDR3 DNA reads as TGTGCCAGCAGATACTCAGGGGGCGCGGGCACTGAAGCTTTCTTT.

The chain uses TRBV28 and TRBJ1-5; no clear D. V was clipped by 7 bases and J by 0 bases, with 16 bases between them. Per germline, CDR1 MDHEN and CDR2 SYDVKM. The CDR3 length is 16 residues. CDR3 DNA: TGTGCCAGCACCTCTTGGGCCGGGTCTAGCAATCAGCCCCAGCATTTT. Its protein is CASTSWAGSSNQPQHF. Full variable domain (remainder filled in from reference TRBV28 and TRBJ1-5): DVKVTQSSRYLVKRTGEKVFLECVQDMDHENMFWYRQDPGLGLRLIYFSYDVKMKEKGDIPEGYSVSREKKERFSLILESASTNQTSMYLCASTSWAGSSNQPQHFGDGTRLSIL.

This sequence joins TRBV4-1 and TRBJ2-2, with 7 bases identical to TRBD2. This CDR3 is 15 amino acids long. Losses at the gene ends were 2 bases for V and 4 bases for J; bases not matched to a gene: 4. From germline, CDR1 is MGHRA and CDR2 YSYEKL. CDR3: CASSQPTSSTGELFF. Here the CDR3 DNA reads TGCGCCAGCAGCCAACCGACTAGCAGCACCGGGGAGCTGTTTTTT.

This chain links TRBV18 with TRBJ2-5, with TRBD2 matching over 11 bases. This CDR3 is built from 16 residues. The junction had 6 bases not matched to a gene; V was cut back by 6 bases and J by 0 bases. From germline, CDR1 is KGHSH and CDR2 LQKENI. CDR3 protein: CASSRTSGHNQETQYF. In nucleotides, the CDR3 is TGTGCCAGCTCTAGGACTAGCGGGCATAACCAAGAGACCCAGTACTTC.

The chain is built from TRBV19 and TRBJ1-3, with TRBD1 matching over 7 bases. V lost 5 bases to trimming and J lost 3 bases; unmatched junction nucleotides: 7. CDR3 length: 15 amino acids. Germline CDR1 reads LNHDA; CDR2 reads SQIVND (reference sequence). DNA for the CDR3: TGTGCCAGTAGTGATGACAGGGTAAATGGAAACACCATATATTTT. It specifies CASSDDRVNGNTIYF.

This clone was recorded a few times. The chain combines TRBV5-1 with TRBJ2-6, with D maybe TRBD2 (6 bases). The CDR3 length is 18 residues. Trimming took 3 bases from V and 0 from J, leaving 16 bases between them. Germline V gene sequence: CDR1 SGHRS, CDR2 YFSETQ. CDR3 DNA sequence: TGCGCCAGCAGCTCGATAGCGGTTGTTAGCTCTGGGGCCAACGTCCTGACTTTC. Translated: CASSSIAVVSSGANVLTF.